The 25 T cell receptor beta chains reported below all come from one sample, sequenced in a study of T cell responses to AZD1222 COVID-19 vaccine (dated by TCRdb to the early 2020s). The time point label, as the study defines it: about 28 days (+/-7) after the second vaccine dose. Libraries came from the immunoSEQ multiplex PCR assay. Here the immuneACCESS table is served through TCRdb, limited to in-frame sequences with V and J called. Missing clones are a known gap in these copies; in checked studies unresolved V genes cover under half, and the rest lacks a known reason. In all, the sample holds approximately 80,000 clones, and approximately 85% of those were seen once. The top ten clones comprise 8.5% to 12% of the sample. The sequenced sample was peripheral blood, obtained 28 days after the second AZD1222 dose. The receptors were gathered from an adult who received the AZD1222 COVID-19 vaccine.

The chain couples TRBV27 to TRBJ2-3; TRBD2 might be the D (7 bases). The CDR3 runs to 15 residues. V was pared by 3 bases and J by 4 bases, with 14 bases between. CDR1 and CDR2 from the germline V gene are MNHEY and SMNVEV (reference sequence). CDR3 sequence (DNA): TGTGCCAGCAGTTTCTGGGGGGGGCGCGCAGATACGCAGTATTTT. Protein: CASSFWGGRADTQYF.

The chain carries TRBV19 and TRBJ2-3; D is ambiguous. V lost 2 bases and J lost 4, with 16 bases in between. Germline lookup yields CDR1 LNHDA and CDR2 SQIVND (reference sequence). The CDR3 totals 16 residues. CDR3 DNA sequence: TGTGCCAGTAGTATATCAAGGGCCTCAGGTCCAGATACGCAGTATTTT. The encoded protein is CASSISRASGPDTQYF.

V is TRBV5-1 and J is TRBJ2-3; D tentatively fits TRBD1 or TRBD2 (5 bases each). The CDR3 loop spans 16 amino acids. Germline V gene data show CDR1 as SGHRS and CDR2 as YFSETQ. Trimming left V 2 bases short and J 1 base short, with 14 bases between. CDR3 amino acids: CASSFRDPGGTDTQYF. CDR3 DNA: TGCGCCAGCAGCTTTCGGGACCCAGGAGGCACAGATACGCAGTATTTT.

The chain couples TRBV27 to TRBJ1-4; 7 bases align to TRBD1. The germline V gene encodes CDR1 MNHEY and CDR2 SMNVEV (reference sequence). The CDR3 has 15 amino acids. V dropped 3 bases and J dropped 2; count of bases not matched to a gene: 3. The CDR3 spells CASSFTGATNEKLFF. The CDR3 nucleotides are TGTGCCAGCAGTTTTACAGGGGCTACTAATGAAAAACTGTTTTTT.

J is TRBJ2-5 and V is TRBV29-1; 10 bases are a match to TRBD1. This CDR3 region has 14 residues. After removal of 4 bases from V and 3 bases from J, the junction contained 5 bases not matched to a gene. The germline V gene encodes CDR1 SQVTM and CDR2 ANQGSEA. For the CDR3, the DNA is TGCAGCGTTGTAACGGACAGGGGGGAAGAGACCCAGTACTTC. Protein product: CSVVTDRGEETQYF.

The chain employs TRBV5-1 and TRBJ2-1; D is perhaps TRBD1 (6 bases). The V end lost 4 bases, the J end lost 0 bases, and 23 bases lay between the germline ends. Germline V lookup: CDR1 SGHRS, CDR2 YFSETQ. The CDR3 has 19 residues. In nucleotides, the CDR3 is TGCGCCAGCAGCCCGGCTCCGGGACAAGGTCTGAACTCCTACAATGAGCAGTTCTTC. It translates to CASSPAPGQGLNSYNEQFF.

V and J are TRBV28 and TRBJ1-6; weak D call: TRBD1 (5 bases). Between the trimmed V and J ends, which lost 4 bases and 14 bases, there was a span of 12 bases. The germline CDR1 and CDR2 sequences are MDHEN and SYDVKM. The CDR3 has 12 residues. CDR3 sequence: CASSSTVKALHF. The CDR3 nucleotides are TGTGCCAGCAGTTCGACAGTGAAAGCCCTCCACTTT.

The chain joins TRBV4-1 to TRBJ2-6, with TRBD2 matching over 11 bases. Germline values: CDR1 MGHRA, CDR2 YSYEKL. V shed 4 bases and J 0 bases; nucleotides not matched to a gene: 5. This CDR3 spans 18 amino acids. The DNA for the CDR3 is TGCGCCAGCAGCCGAGGACTAGCGGGCTCCTCTGGGGCCAACGTCCTGACTTTC. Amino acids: CASSRGLAGSSGANVLTF.

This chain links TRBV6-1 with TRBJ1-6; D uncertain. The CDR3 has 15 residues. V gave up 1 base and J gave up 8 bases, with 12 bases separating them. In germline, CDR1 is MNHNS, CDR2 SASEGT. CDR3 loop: CASSEVSGRDSPLHF. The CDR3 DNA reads TGTGCCAGCAGTGAAGTTTCGGGGAGGGATTCACCCCTCCACTTT.

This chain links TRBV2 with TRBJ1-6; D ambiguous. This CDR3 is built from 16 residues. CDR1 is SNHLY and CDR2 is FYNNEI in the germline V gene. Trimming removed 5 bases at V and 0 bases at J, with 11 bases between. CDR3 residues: CASSWEGISYNSPLHF. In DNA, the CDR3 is TGTGCCAGCAGTTGGGAGGGTATCTCCTATAATTCACCCCTCCACTTT.

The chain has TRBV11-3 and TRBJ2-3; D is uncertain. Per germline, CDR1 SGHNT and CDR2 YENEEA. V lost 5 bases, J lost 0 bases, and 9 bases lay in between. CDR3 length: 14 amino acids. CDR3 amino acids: CASSPPDSTDTQYF. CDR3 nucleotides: TGTGCCAGCAGCCCCCCCGACAGCACAGATACGCAGTATTTT.

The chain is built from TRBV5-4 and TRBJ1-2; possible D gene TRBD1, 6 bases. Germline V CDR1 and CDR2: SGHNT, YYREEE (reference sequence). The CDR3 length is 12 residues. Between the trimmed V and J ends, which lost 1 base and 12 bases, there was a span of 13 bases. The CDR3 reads CASSLRRGPHTF. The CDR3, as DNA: TGTGCCAGCAGCTTGCGGCGGGGGCCGCACACCTTC.

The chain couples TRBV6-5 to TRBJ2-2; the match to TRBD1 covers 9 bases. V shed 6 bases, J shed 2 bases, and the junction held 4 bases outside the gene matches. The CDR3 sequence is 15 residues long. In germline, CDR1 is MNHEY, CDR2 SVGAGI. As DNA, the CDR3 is TGTGCCAGCAGGGAGGACAGGGGCAACACCGGGGAGCTGTTTTTT. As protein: CASREDRGNTGELFF.

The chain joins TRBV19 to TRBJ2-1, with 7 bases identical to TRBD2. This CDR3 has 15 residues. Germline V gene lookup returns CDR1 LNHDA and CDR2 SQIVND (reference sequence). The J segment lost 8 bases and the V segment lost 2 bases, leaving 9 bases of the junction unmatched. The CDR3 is CASSISGGSGDEQFF. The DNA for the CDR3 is TGTGCCAGTAGTATATCGGGGGGTAGTGGCGATGAGCAGTTCTTC. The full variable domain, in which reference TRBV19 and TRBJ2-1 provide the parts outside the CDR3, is DGGITQSPKYLFRKEGQNVTLSCEQNLNHDAMYWYRQDPGQGLRLIYYSQIVNDFQKGDIAEGYSVSREKKESFPLTVTSAQKNPTAFYLCASSISGGSGDEQFFGPGTRLTVL.

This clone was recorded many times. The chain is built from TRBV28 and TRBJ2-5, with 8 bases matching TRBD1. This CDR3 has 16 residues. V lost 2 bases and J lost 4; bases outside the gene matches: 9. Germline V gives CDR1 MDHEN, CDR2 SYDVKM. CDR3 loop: CASSLPRRQGLETQYF. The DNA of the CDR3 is TGTGCCAGCAGTTTACCGCGTCGACAGGGGTTAGAGACCCAGTACTTC.

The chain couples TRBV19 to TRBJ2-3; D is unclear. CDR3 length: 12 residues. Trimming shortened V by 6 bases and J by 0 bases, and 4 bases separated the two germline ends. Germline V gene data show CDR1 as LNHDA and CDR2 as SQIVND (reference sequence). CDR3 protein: CASSDSTDTQYF. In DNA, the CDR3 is TGTGCCAGTAGCGATAGCACAGATACGCAGTATTTT.

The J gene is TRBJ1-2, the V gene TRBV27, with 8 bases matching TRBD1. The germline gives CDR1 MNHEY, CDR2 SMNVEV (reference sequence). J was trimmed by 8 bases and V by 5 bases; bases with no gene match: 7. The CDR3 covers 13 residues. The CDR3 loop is CASSPQGASGYTF. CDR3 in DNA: TGTGCCAGCAGTCCTCAGGGGGCTAGCGGCTACACCTTC.

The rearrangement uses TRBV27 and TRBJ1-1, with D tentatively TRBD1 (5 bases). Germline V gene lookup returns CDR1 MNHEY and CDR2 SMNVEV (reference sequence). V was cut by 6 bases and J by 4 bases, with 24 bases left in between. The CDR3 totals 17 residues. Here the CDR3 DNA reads TGTGCCAGCAGCCGCAAGGCGTTTGGCGGCGGGGGCACTGAAGCTTTCTTT. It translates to CASSRKAFGGGGTEAFF.

CDR3 loop: CASSADSRGGEKLFF. As DNA, the CDR3 is TGCGCCAGCAGCGCGGACAGCCGCGGGGGCGAAAAACTGTTTTTT. The chain combines TRBV5-1 with TRBJ1-4, with D possibly TRBD1 on 6 matching bases. Germline V gene lookup returns CDR1 SGHRS and CDR2 YFSETQ. This CDR3 has 15 amino acids. Trimming removed 4 bases at V and 8 bases at J, with 18 bases between. Filled out from reference TRBV5-1 and TRBJ1-4, the complete variable domain reads KAGVTQTPRYLIKTRGQQVTLSCSPISGHRSVSWYQQTPGQGLQFLFEYFSETQRNKGNFPGRFSGRQFSNSRSEMNVSTLELGDSALYLCASSADSRGGEKLFFGSGTQLSVL.

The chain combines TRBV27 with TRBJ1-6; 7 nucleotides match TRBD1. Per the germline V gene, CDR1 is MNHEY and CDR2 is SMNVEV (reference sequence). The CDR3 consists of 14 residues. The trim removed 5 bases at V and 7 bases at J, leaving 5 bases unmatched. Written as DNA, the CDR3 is TGTGCCAGCAGTGAGGGGACAGAAAATTCACCCCTCCACTTT. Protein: CASSEGTENSPLHF.

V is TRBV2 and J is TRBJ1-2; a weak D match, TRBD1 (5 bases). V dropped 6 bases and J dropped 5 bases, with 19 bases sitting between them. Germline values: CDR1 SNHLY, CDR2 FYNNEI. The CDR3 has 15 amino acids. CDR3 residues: CASSRRVMVEYGYTF. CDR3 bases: TGTGCCAGCAGCCGCAGGGTAATGGTCGAGTATGGCTACACCTTC. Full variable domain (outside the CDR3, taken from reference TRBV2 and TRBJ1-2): EPEVTQTPSHQVTQMGQEVILRCVPISNHLYFYWYRQILGQKVEFLVSFYNNEISEKSEIFDDQFSVERPDGSNFTLKIRSTKLEDSAMYFCASSRRVMVEYGYTFGSGTRLTVV.

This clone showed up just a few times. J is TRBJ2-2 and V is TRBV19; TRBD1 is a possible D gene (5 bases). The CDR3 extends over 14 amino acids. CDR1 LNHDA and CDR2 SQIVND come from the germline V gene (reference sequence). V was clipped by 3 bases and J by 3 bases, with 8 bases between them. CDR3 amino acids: CASSMGRDTGELFF. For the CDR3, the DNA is TGTGCCAGTAGTATGGGCAGGGACACCGGGGAGCTGTTTTTT.

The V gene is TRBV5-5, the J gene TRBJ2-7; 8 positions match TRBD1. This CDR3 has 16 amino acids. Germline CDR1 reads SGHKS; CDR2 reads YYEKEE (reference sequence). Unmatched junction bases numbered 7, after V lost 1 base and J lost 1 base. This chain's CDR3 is CASSLQIDRGSYEQYF. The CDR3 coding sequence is TGTGCCAGCAGCTTGCAAATCGACAGGGGATCCTACGAGCAGTACTTC.

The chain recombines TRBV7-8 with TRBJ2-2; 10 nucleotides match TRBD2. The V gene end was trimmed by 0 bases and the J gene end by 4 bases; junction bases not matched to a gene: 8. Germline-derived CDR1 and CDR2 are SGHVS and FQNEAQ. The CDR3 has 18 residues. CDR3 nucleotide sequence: TGTGCCAGCAGCTTAGCTACGGCACTAGCGGGGTCCACCGGGGAGCTGTTTTTT. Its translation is CASSLATALAGSTGELFF.

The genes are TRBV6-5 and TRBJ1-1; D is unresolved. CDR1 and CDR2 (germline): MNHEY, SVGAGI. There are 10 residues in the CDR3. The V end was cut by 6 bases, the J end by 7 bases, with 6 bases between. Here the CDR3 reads CASSRSEAFF. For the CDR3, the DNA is TGTGCCAGCAGCCGAAGTGAAGCTTTCTTT.